Shown below are 25 T cell receptor beta chains from a single sample sequenced in a study of blood T cell repertoires in COVID-19. Assay used: immunoSEQ multiplex PCR; TCRdb lists only in-frame clones, some missing. This sample has around 310,000 clones; under 90% occur once, and the top ten carry over 8.5%. Sequenced material: PBMCs or T cells enriched from blood (not recorded which). The source is a young woman who had recovered from COVID-19.

The J gene is TRBJ1-4, the V gene TRBV5-1, with a possible D match to TRBD1 (6 bases). The CDR3 is 14 residues long. V lost 0 bases and J lost 3, with 6 bases in between. Looked up from germline, CDR1 is SGHRS and CDR2 is YFSETQ. The CDR3 loop is CASSLAGANEKLFF. CDR3 DNA: TGCGCCAGCAGCTTGGCAGGGGCTAATGAAAAACTGTTTTTT.

This clone appeared a few times. The chain combines TRBV6-4 with TRBJ1-4; D might be TRBD1 (5 bases). This CDR3 region has 16 residues. Germline CDR1 MRHNA, CDR2 SNTAGT. The V end was cut by 2 bases, the J end by 6 bases, with 16 bases between. CDR3 sequence (DNA): TGTGCCAGCAGTGACCTCGGGAGGGAAGGGGATGAAAAACTGTTTTTT. This gives the protein CASSDLGREGDEKLFF.

V and J are TRBV5-1 and TRBJ2-3; D possibly corresponds to TRBD1 (6 bases). Looked up from germline, CDR1 is SGHRS and CDR2 is YFSETQ. The CDR3 runs to 16 residues. V dropped 1 base and J dropped 2 bases, with 14 bases sitting between them. CDR3 sequence: CASSLLGGTYTDTQYF. As DNA, the CDR3 is TGCGCCAGCAGCTTGTTAGGGGGTACTTACACAGATACGCAGTATTTT.

J is TRBJ2-1 and V is TRBV21-1; the D call in the table, TRBD2, was not verified against the DNA. TRBV21-1 is annotated as a pseudogene. This CDR3 region has 15 residues. CDR3 nucleotide sequence: TGTGCCAGCAGCAAAGCACCTAGCGGGAGAGATGAGCAGTTCTTC. It specifies CASSKAPSGRDEQFF.

The V call is TRBV6-1, the J call TRBJ1-1, with TRBD1 identical over 12 bases. The CDR3 spans 17 residues. Germline V lookup: CDR1 MNHNS, CDR2 SASEGT. V lost 4 bases to trimming and J lost 3 bases; unmatched junction nucleotides: 9. CDR3 nucleotide sequence: TGTGCCAGCAGTGCCCGGGACAGGGGGCCAGTGGACACTGAAGCTTTCTTT. It specifies CASSARDRGPVDTEAFF.

The chain uses TRBV10-2 and TRBJ1-4; a possible D gene is TRBD1 (5 bases). CDR3 size: 15 residues. Germline assignment: CDR1 WSHSY and CDR2 SAAADI. V was shortened by 7 bases and J by 5 bases, with 17 bases between the two germline ends. The CDR3 loop reads CASNDVRVGNEKLFF. In DNA form, the CDR3 reads TGCGCCAGCAATGACGTCAGGGTGGGGAATGAAAAACTGTTTTTT.

The chain carries TRBV4-2 and TRBJ1-3; 7 nucleotides agree with TRBD1. CDR1 and CDR2 (germline): LGHNA, YNFKEQ. J was trimmed by 0 bases and V by 5 bases; bases with no gene match: 4. The CDR3 runs 15 residues. The CDR3 here is CASSRQGDSGNTIYF. In DNA form, the CDR3 reads TGTGCCAGCAGCAGGCAGGGGGACTCTGGAAACACCATATATTTT.

The chain links TRBV2 to TRBJ1-1, with D possibly matching TRBD1 (5 bases). CDR3 length: 17 amino acids. Germline-derived CDR1 and CDR2 are SNHLY and FYNNEI. V gave up 7 bases and J gave up 3 bases, with 24 bases separating them. The CDR3 is CASTKLMGGARDTEAFF. The CDR3 region has the DNA TGTGCCAGCACAAAACTAATGGGAGGGGCCCGGGACACTGAAGCTTTCTTT.

CDR3 nucleotide sequence: TGTGCCAGCAGCCCTCAGGGCTCCTATAATTCACCCCTCCACTTT. Amino acids: CASSPQGSYNSPLHF. This chain joins TRBV27 and TRBJ1-6, with D perhaps TRBD1 (5 bases). Germline V CDR1 and CDR2: MNHEY, SMNVEV (reference sequence). Trimming shortened V by 6 bases and J by 0 bases, and 9 bases separated the two germline ends. The CDR3 has 15 residues.

The V and J genes are TRBV29-1 and TRBJ1-1, with 11 bases that match TRBD1. Germline-derived CDR1 and CDR2 are SQVTM and ANQGSEA. The CDR3 is 13 amino acids. V was clipped by 5 bases and J by 4 bases; unmatched bases: 3. CDR3: CSVLGTGGTEAFF. The DNA for the CDR3 is TGCAGCGTTCTAGGGACAGGGGGCACTGAAGCTTTCTTT.

This clone came up a few times. The gene calls are TRBV5-4 and TRBJ1-2; D call uncertain. This CDR3 spans 14 amino acids. Deletions cut 4 bases from V and 0 bases from J, with 10 bases between. From germline, CDR1 is SGHNT and CDR2 YYREEE (reference sequence). CDR3 region: CASSPGNSNYGYTF. As DNA, the CDR3 is TGTGCCAGCAGCCCAGGAAATTCTAACTATGGCTACACCTTC.

The chain is built from TRBV5-8 and TRBJ2-3, with TRBD1 identical over 10 bases. This CDR3 has 15 residues. Germline CDR1 reads SGHTS; CDR2 reads YDEGEE. V lost 6 bases, J lost 4 bases, and 8 bases stayed unmatched. CDR3 sequence reads: CASTNGDRGPDTQYF. CDR3 nucleotides: TGTGCCAGCACTAATGGGGACAGGGGCCCAGATACGCAGTATTTT.

This rearrangement joins TRBV15 to TRBJ2-2; D is unclear. This CDR3 region has 14 residues. The ends were cut back, 0 bases at V and 7 bases at J, with 9 bases in the middle. Germline V gene sequence: CDR1 LNHNV, CDR2 YYDKDF (reference sequence). CDR3 in amino acids: CATSRDVVDGELFF. The CDR3 region has the DNA TGTGCCACCAGCAGAGATGTAGTTGACGGGGAGCTGTTTTTT.

The genes are TRBV6-5 and TRBJ1-3, with TRBD1 matching over 9 bases. The CDR3 consists of 14 residues. The germline V gene has CDR1 MNHEY and CDR2 SVGAGI. V was clipped by 6 bases and J by 0 bases; unmatched bases: 0. The CDR3 DNA sequence: TGTGCCAGCAGGGACAGGGGCTCTGGAAACACCATATATTTT. This encodes CASRDRGSGNTIYF.

The chain joins TRBV9 to TRBJ2-3, with D perhaps TRBD2 (6 bases). From germline, CDR1 is SGDLS and CDR2 YYNGEE. Trimming removed 1 base at V and 7 bases at J, with 16 bases between. This CDR3 is 15 amino acids long. CDR3 nucleotide sequence: TGTGCCAGCAGCGTAAACGGTGTCGGAGGGAATACGCAGTATTTT. It specifies CASSVNGVGGNTQYF.

The genes are TRBV5-6 and TRBJ2-1; 7 bases agree with TRBD2. Germline values: CDR1 SGHDT, CDR2 YYEEEE. V lost 6 bases and J lost 9; bases outside the gene matches: 12. The CDR3 sequence is 14 residues long. CDR3 bases: TGTGCCAGCACCCCCGGACTAGGGCTAGGTGAGCAGTTCTTC. Protein: CASTPGLGLGEQFF. Looking up the rest from reference TRBV5-6 and TRBJ2-1 gives the full variable domain: DAGVTQSPTHLIKTRGQQVTLRCSPKSGHDTVSWYQQALGQGPQFIFQYYEEEERQRGNFPDRFSGHQFPNYSSELNVNALLLGDSALYLCASTPGLGLGEQFFGPGTRLTVL.

Notes on this clone: This sample also contains other DNA sequences that code for the same CDR3. This rearrangement joins TRBV12-3 or TRBV12-4 to TRBJ1-1; D gene ambiguous. The CDR3 runs to 13 residues. Trimming removed 2 bases at V and 0 bases at J, with 4 bases between. The CDR3 loop is CASSLSVNTEAFF. The CDR3 DNA reads TGTGCCAGCAGTTTATCGGTGAACACTGAAGCTTTCTTT.

This clone was counted a single time. The chain employs TRBV19 and TRBJ1-5; tentative D call: TRBD1 (5 bases). V lost 6 bases to trimming and J lost 0 bases, with 9 bases between them. There are 14 residues in the CDR3. CDR1 LNHDA and CDR2 SQIVND come from the germline V gene (reference sequence). The CDR3 loop is CASRDKNSNQPQHF. CDR3 in DNA: TGTGCCAGTAGGGACAAGAATAGCAATCAGCCCCAGCATTTT.

The gene calls are TRBV6-4 and TRBJ2-1; the D is unclear. The CDR3 has 14 residues. Germline values: CDR1 MRHNA, CDR2 SNTAGT. Trimming took off 6 bases at V and 5 bases at J, with 14 bases between the two ends. CDR3 nucleotide sequence: TGTGCCAGCAGGGCCTTCGACAATCACAATGAGCAGTTCTTC. Translating it yields CASRAFDNHNEQFF.

The chain employs TRBV28 and TRBJ1-1, with 9 bases lining up with TRBD1. CDR1 MDHEN and CDR2 SYDVKM come from the germline V gene. The CDR3 runs to 16 residues. V lost 8 bases, J lost 3 bases, and 13 bases stayed unmatched. CDR3 sequence (DNA): TGTGCCAGCCCCGGACAGGGGCATTTTTTTGACACTGAAGCTTTCTTT. Translated, it gives CASPGQGHFFDTEAFF.

V and J are TRBV28 and TRBJ1-5; no clear D. The CDR3 sequence is 14 residues long. From germline, CDR1 is MDHEN and CDR2 SYDVKM. V lost 7 bases, J lost 0 bases, and 10 bases lay in between. The CDR3 DNA is TGTGCCAGCACTAATAACTATAGCAATCAGCCCCAGCATTTT. It yields the protein CASTNNYSNQPQHF.

The V gene is TRBV5-1, the J gene TRBJ2-7, with D maybe TRBD2 (5 bases). The V end was cut by 4 bases, the J end by 3 bases, with 14 bases between. Germline V CDR1 and CDR2: SGHRS, YFSETQ. The CDR3 contains 14 residues. CDR3 in DNA: TGCGCCAGCAGCGTGACCTCGGGGAACTACGAGCAGTACTTC. Translated: CASSVTSGNYEQYF. Complete variable domain (other parts from reference TRBV5-1 and TRBJ2-7): KAGVTQTPRYLIKTRGQQVTLSCSPISGHRSVSWYQQTPGQGLQFLFEYFSETQRNKGNFPGRFSGRQFSNSRSEMNVSTLELGDSALYLCASSVTSGNYEQYFGPGTRLTVT.

This clone occurred once. V and J are TRBV10-3 and TRBJ1-1, with D possibly TRBD1 on 5 matching bases. The CDR3 has 17 amino acids. CDR1 and CDR2 from the germline V gene are ENHRY and SYGVKD. Trimming removed 5 bases from V and 1 base from J, with 20 bases in between. CDR3 residues: CAISRKSGDTRNTEAFF. The CDR3 nucleotides are TGTGCCATCAGTAGAAAATCGGGGGATACAAGGAACACTGAAGCTTTCTTT.

The J gene is TRBJ1-2, the V gene TRBV5-1, with D perhaps TRBD1 (5 bases). From germline, CDR1 is SGHRS and CDR2 YFSETQ. This CDR3 comprises 14 residues. V was trimmed by 4 bases and J by 8 bases, leaving 18 bases between them. CDR3 in DNA: TGCGCCAGCAGCCCCCTGGACACAGCATTCGGCTACACCTTC. Translating gives CASSPLDTAFGYTF.

The chain joins TRBV6-5 to TRBJ2-2, with 11 bases that match TRBD2. The junction had 5 bases not matched to a gene; V was cut back by 7 bases and J by 4 bases. Germline V lookup: CDR1 MNHEY, CDR2 SVGAGI. The CDR3 runs 15 residues. CDR3 bases: TGTGCCAGCATCCTAGCGGGAGGAACCACCGGGGAGCTGTTTTTT. As protein: CASILAGGTTGELFF.